Listed here is a single T cell receptor (beta chain). The record originates from a study of molecular identifiers for immune sequencing clone quantification. MiXCR, applied by TCRdb to the PCR reads, yields one record per CDR3 protein. The sample yields about half a million distinct CDR3 sequences, about 25% seen once. This CDR3 is built from 16 residues. V was shortened by 7 bases and J by 0 bases, with 17 bases between the two germline ends. Germline assignment: CDR1 SNHLY and CDR2 FYNNEI. Sample: naive CD8+ T cells from blood, with Jurkat cell RNA spiked in. Documented subset: FACS-sorted CD8+CD4-CCR7+CD45RA+ naive T cells. This chain connects TRBV2 to TRBJ2-3; TRBD1 or TRBD2 may be the D gene (5 bases each). The TCR sequence derives from a human donor in good health. Some libraries in this study had Jurkat cell RNA spiked in. The CDR3 loop is CASKTRLGASTDTQYF. The CDR3 DNA is TGTGCCAGCAAGACAAGACTCGGGGCAAGCACAGATACGCAGTATTTT.